The next 21 T cell receptor beta chains were all read from a single sample in a study of blood T cell repertoires in COVID-19. Method: immunoSEQ multiplex PCR; TCRdb's copy keeps in-frame clones and lacks some. The sample consists of more than 350,000 clones, more than 70% of them appearing once. Input material: peripheral blood. The source is a woman in her thirties with COVID-19, enrolled during active disease.

Note on this clone: This CDR3 is also generated by other DNA sequences in the sample. The CDR3 DNA reads as TGTGCCAGCAGCTTGGCGGGTTTTAACTATGGCTACACCTTC. Its protein product is CASSLAGFNYGYTF. This chain connects TRBV11-2 to TRBJ1-2; D not resolved. The CDR3 loop spans 14 amino acids. Germline lookup yields CDR1 SGHAT and CDR2 FQNNGV. The germline V and J ends were trimmed by 3 bases and 1 base, with 9 bases remaining between them.

The chain's CDR3 is CASTPDKRAQGQPQHF. The CDR3 DNA sequence: TGTGCCAGCACCCCCGATAAAAGGGCGCAGGGTCAGCCCCAGCATTTT. V and J are TRBV28 and TRBJ1-5; tentatively, D is TRBD1 (5 bases). Trimming pared 7 bases from V and 6 bases from J, leaving 22 bases between. Germline assignment: CDR1 MDHEN and CDR2 SYDVKM. The CDR3 totals 16 residues.

This rearrangement joins TRBV11-2 to TRBJ1-1; no firm D call. Germline CDR1 is SGHAT and CDR2 is FQNNGV. The V end lost 4 bases, the J end lost 7 bases, and 16 bases lay between the germline ends. CDR3 length equals 14 residues. CDR3 sequence (DNA): TGTGCCAGCAGCTCCCCGAGTCCCCGGGTTGAAGCTTTCTTT. Its translation is CASSSPSPRVEAFF.

The chain joins TRBV30 to TRBJ2-7, with D possibly being TRBD1 (6 bases). V was trimmed by 3 bases and J by 1 base, leaving 10 bases between them. This CDR3 region has 13 residues. Germline CDR1 is GTSNPN and CDR2 is SVGIG (reference sequence). CDR3 nucleotide sequence: TGTGCCTGGAGGATCGGACAGTCCTACGAGCAGTACGTC. Its translation is CAWRIGQSYEQYV.

The chain is built from TRBV5-1 and TRBJ1-2; D might be TRBD1 (6 bases). Germline loops: CDR1 SGHRS, CDR2 YFSETQ. V was shortened by 1 base and J by 2 bases, with 9 bases between the two germline ends. The CDR3 has 14 residues. The CDR3 DNA follows: TGCGCCAGCAGCTTGACAGGGATGAACTATGGCTACACCTTC. Protein product: CASSLTGMNYGYTF.

The CDR3 DNA sequence: TGCGCCAGCAGCCTGGACGGTAATGAGGAGACCCAGTACTTC. This codes for CASSLDGNEETQYF. The chain recombines TRBV5-1 with TRBJ2-5; no clear D. Per germline, CDR1 SGHRS and CDR2 YFSETQ. The CDR3 covers 14 residues. Trimming pared 4 bases from V and 5 bases from J, leaving 15 bases between.

This chain joins TRBV12-3 or TRBV12-4 and TRBJ2-2; D is uncertain. The CDR3 covers 13 residues. The germline V and J ends were trimmed by 8 bases and 3 bases, with 10 bases remaining between them. The CDR3 DNA is TGTGCCAGCCACTTCTCTTACACCGGGGAGCTGTTTTTT. Amino acid sequence: CASHFSYTGELFF.

The chain combines TRBV24-1 with TRBJ2-2; 9 nucleotides align to TRBD1. V lost 7 bases to trimming and J lost 3 bases; unmatched junction nucleotides: 8. This CDR3 spans 16 amino acids. Germline V gene data show CDR1 as KGHDR and CDR2 as SFDVKD. Here the CDR3 reads CATSNGQGPHTGELFF. The CDR3 DNA is TGTGCCACCAGCAATGGACAGGGGCCCCACACCGGGGAGCTGTTTTTT.

This clone was seen only a few times. This chain uses TRBV6-5 with TRBJ1-3, with D unclear. The CDR3 is 13 residues long. V was clipped by 8 bases and J by 9 bases, with 17 bases between them. CDR1 and CDR2 (germline): MNHEY, SVGAGI. CDR3 region: CASLISGETTIYF. CDR3 DNA sequence: TGTGCCAGCCTTATCTCCGGGGAGACCACCATATATTTT.

The genes are TRBV28 and TRBJ2-7; TRBD2 agrees at 14 bases. Trimming removed 6 bases from V and 1 base from J; junction bases left unmatched: 8. Germline assignment: CDR1 MDHEN and CDR2 SYDVKM. The CDR3 has 17 amino acids. Written as DNA, the CDR3 is TGTGCCAGCAGACCACCCGGACTAGCGGGGGGTTCCTACGAGCAGTACTTC. The encoded protein is CASRPPGLAGGSYEQYF.

This clone was recorded once. The gene calls are TRBV12-5 and TRBJ2-1; perhaps TRBD1 as D (5 bases). The CDR3 loop spans 12 amino acids. V was trimmed by 6 bases and J by 7 bases, leaving 10 bases between them. From germline, CDR1 is LGHNT and CDR2 FRNRAP. The CDR3 loop is CASGRDSNEQFF. CDR3 coding DNA: TGTGCTAGTGGCCGCGACAGTAATGAGCAGTTCTTC.

The J gene is TRBJ1-4, the V gene TRBV15; 9 positions agree with TRBD1. The CDR3 runs 15 residues. Trimming removed 5 bases from V and 6 bases from J; junction bases left unmatched: 7. Germline V gene lookup returns CDR1 LNHNV and CDR2 YYDKDF (reference sequence). CDR3 amino acids: CATSAGTGRDEKLFF. For the CDR3, the DNA is TGTGCCACCAGCGCTGGGACAGGGAGGGATGAAAAACTGTTTTTT.

V usage is TRBV10-3 and J usage is TRBJ1-6, with a weak D call TRBD1 (5 bases). V lost 6 bases and J lost 2, with 11 bases in between. The V gene's germline CDR1 is ENHRY and CDR2 SYGVKD. The CDR3 contains 15 residues. The CDR3 coding sequence is TGTGCCATCAGGGGGCAGGGAACCTATAATTCACCCCTCCACTTT. Amino acid sequence: CAIRGQGTYNSPLHF.

The chain uses TRBV3-1 (or the pseudogene TRBV3-2) and TRBJ2-4; TRBD1 might be the D (6 bases). The CDR3 sequence is 18 residues long. In germline, CDR1 is LGHDT, CDR2 YNNKEL (reference sequence). The ends were cut back, 0 bases at V and 0 bases at J, with 15 bases in the middle. In DNA form, the CDR3 reads TGTGCCAGCAGCCAAGATCTAGACAGGAGAATAGCCAAAAACATTCAGTACTTC. Its protein product is CASSQDLDRRIAKNIQYF.

In this sample, this clone turned up once. This chain uses TRBV18 with TRBJ1-1; tentatively, D is TRBD1 (6 bases). V lost 1 base, J lost 4 bases, and 13 bases lay in between. Germline V gene data show CDR1 as KGHSH and CDR2 as LQKENI. The CDR3 is made up of 15 amino acids. Here the CDR3 DNA reads TGTGCCAGCTCACCACTTCAGGGGAAAACCACTGAAGCTTTCTTT. Encoded protein: CASSPLQGKTTEAFF.

This chain joins TRBV24-1 and TRBJ1-5; TRBD1 might be the D (5 bases). Trimming took 4 bases from V and 1 from J, leaving 7 bases between them. Germline V CDR1 and CDR2: KGHDR, SFDVKD. CDR3 length: 14 amino acids. Written as DNA, the CDR3 is TGTGCCACCAGTGAACGGACAAGCAATCAGCCCCAGCATTTT. Translating it yields CATSERTSNQPQHF.

CDR3 residues: CAISNRGSLSEEAFF. The CDR3 nucleotides are TGTGCCATCAGCAACAGGGGAAGTTTGAGCGAGGAAGCTTTCTTT. The chain employs TRBV10-3 and TRBJ1-1, with TRBD1 identical over 7 bases. Germline V gives CDR1 ENHRY, CDR2 SYGVKD. The V segment lost 6 bases and the J segment 8 bases; nucleotides outside the gene matches: 15. The CDR3 spans 15 residues.

Concerning this clone itself: Other DNA sequences in the same sample also yield this CDR3. The chain joins TRBV12-3 or TRBV12-4 to TRBJ1-5, with 8 positions matching TRBD1. The CDR3 totals 12 residues. J lost 6 bases, V lost 5 bases, and 0 bases had no gene match. CDR3 amino acids: CASSQGAQPQHF. The CDR3 bases are TGTGCCAGCAGTCAGGGGGCTCAGCCCCAGCATTTT.

The chain combines TRBV27 with TRBJ2-7; the match to TRBD2 covers 11 bases. Trimming took 5 bases from V and 4 from J; bases not matched to a gene: 7. The length of the CDR3 is 15 residues. In germline, CDR1 is MNHEY, CDR2 SMNVEV (reference sequence). CDR3 DNA: TGTGCCAGCAGTACCGGGACTAGCGGACCTTACGAGCAGTACTTC. This codes for CASSTGTSGPYEQYF.

V is TRBV24-1 and J is TRBJ2-1; 11 bases match TRBD1. The CDR3 runs to 15 residues. Unmatched junction bases numbered 5, after V lost 3 bases and J lost 8 bases. Germline CDR1 reads KGHDR; CDR2 reads SFDVKD. CDR3 loop: CATSDLGTGGDEQFF. The CDR3 coding sequence is TGTGCCACCAGTGATCTGGGGACAGGGGGGGATGAGCAGTTCTTC.

This clone was recorded once. The chain carries TRBV3-1 (or the pseudogene TRBV3-2) and TRBJ1-4; possibly TRBD1 for D (5 bases). Germline CDR1 and CDR2: LGHDT and YNNKEL (reference sequence). V shed 4 bases and J shed 14 bases, with 11 bases lying between them. The CDR3 has 11 amino acids. CDR3 sequence (DNA): TGTGCCAGCAGCCCGGGACGGGGGCTGTTTTTT. As protein: CASSPGRGLFF.